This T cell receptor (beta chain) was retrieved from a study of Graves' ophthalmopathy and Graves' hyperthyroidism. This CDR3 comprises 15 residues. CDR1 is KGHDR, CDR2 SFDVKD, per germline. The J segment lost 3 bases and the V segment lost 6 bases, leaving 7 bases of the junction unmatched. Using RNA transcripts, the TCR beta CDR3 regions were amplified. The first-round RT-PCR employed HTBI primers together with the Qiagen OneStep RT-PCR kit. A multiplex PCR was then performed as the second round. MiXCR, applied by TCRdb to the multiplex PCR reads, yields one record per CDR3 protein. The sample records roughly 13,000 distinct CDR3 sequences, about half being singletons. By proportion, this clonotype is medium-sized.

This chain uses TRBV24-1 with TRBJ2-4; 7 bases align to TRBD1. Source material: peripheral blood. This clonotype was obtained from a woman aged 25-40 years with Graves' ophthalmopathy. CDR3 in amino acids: CATSPTGLDKNIQYF. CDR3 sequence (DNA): TGTGCCACCAGTCCGACAGGGTTGGACAAAAACATTCAGTACTTC.